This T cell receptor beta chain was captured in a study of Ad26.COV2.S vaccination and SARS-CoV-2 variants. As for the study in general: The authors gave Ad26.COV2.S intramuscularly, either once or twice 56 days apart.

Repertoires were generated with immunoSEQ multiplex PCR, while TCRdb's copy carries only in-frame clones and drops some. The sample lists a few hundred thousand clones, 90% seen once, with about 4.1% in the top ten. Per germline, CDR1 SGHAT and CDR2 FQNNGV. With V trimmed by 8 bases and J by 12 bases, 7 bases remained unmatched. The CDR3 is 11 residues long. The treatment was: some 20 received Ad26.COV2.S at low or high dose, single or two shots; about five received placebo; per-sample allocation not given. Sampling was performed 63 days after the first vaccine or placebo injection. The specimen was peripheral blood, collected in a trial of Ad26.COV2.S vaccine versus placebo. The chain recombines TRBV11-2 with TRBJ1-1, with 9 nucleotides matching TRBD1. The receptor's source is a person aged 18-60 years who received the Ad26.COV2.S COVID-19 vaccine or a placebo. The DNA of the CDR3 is TGTGCCAGCGCCGGGACAGGGAAATCTTTCTTT. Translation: CASAGTGKSFF.